This T cell receptor beta chain appears in the sequencing data of a study of blood T cells in healthy people across ages (dated by TCRdb to between 2014 and 2016). General notes on the study: Template switching captured roughly one uniquely barcoded TCR beta cDNA molecule per two T cells in model experiments. The study measured age-related changes in TCR beta repertoire diversity using deep sequencing normalized with unique cDNA molecular identifiers. The donors were divided into four age groups: young (average roughly 15 years), middle-aged (approximately 41), aged (approximately 59) and long-lived (about 80). To avoid experimental bias, donors of different ages were distributed randomly across sequencing lanes. Two additional independent replicas of 1 million unique cDNA reads from the same blood draw were analyzed for two donors (one aged 18 to 29 and one aged 80 or older). Findings and caveats that apply to the study as a whole: Compared with the aged group, more naive CD4+ T cells, fewer expanded clones and increased TCR diversity were shown by the long-lived group, suggesting age selection. As age increased, observed TCR beta diversity per million T cells dropped in a roughly linear way, and a significant reduction was already evident by age 40. Estimates of total diversity based on one million sequenced T cells were regarded as lower bounds and as underestimates. Observed TCR beta diversity correlated strongly with the percentage of naive T cells measured by flow cytometry. Because donor CMV infection status was unknown, age-related changes in expanded clonotypes were potentially confounded. Since profiling was done on bulk unsorted PBMCs, naive and antigen-experienced compartments could not be conclusively compared.

The roughly 39 donors, aged 6 to 90 years, were systemically healthy Caucasian individuals from Russia. Each donor gave roughly 11 milliliters of peripheral blood, drawn into EDTA-treated Vacutainer tubes. Ficoll-Paque density-gradient centrifugation was used to isolate PBMCs, with at least 6.5 million obtained per sample. Total RNA was extracted from PBMCs with Trizol reagent, with at least 5.5 micrograms obtained per sample. For every donor, flow cytometry on a PBMC aliquot measured the percentage of naive CD45RAhigh/CD27high T cells. Per the germline V gene, MNHNS is the CDR1 and SASEGT is the CDR2. The germline ends are 9 bases apart after V is trimmed by 0 bases and J by 3 bases. Counted from cysteine to phenylalanine, this CDR3 has 14 amino acids. Just the 42-base CDR3 DNA is kept, in frame starting at base 1. The library was generated by 5' RACE. Sequencing used an Illumina HiSeq 2500. A second 7 to 11 cycle PCR used a sample-barcoded 5' primer and a J-beta primer mix. A template-switch 5' adaptor carrying 12 random nucleotides introduced a unique molecular identifier onto each TCR beta cDNA molecule. Each sample yielded at least 3 million CDR3-containing paired-end reads. All of the RNA was converted into first-strand cDNA using the Mint cDNA synthesis kit, with a TRBC-specific oligonucleotide serving as the primer. Following uracil-DNA glycosylase treatment, a first 18-cycle PCR with universal primers M1SS and BC2_uni_R was performed on all cDNA. The paper's processing steps were these. Normalization of each sample was performed by random selection of 1 million high-quality reads, each carrying a distinct molecular identifier. Instead of being binned into consensus sequences, reads that shared molecular identifiers were thrown out. CDR3 identification, clonotype clustering and error correction used MiTCR with a Q25 quality threshold and the strictest error-elimination algorithm. A nonparametric unseen species model using Euler transformation provided a lower-bound estimate of total TCR beta diversity. Using fastp trimming at Q25 and MiXCR clonotype assembly, TCRdb reanalyzed the public sequencing data and kept in-frame beta chains. Each CDR3 protein gets just one entry, which takes the most common genes and DNA from the rows behind it. The V and J calls shown here were made by TCRdb, not taken from the authors' results. This sample holds under 800,000 distinct CDR3 sequences; approximately 39% were observed only once. The ten most abundant clones make up 20% to 25% of the sample.

This clonotype has at least ten counts. There is no known antigen for this receptor. No base-level quality is on record; no much larger clone is a single base apart. Source material: blood. Recombination joined TRBV6-1 with TRBJ2-7, and perhaps TRBD2 as D gene, on 6 matching bases. The receptor was isolated from a woman in her sixties or seventies in good health. The sequenced DNA is TGTGCCAGCAGTGAAGCCGGAGGGAACTACGAGCAGTACTTC. It encodes CASSEAGGNYEQYF.